This TCR beta chain was identified in a study of OX40 agonist ivuxolimab in advanced cancers. A note on the overall study: Ivuxolimab was a fully human IgG2 agonistic monoclonal antibody targeting the costimulatory receptor OX40 (CD134). Intravenous ivuxolimab was administered to patients every 2 weeks at six dose levels: 0.01, 0.1, 0.3, 1.5, 3 and 10 mg/kg. Among the 50 to 55 dose-escalation patients, around 19 had hepatocellular carcinoma, roughly 15 melanoma, 9 renal cell carcinoma and 9 head and neck cancer. The dose-escalation cohort was 82.7% male with a mean age of around 64 years, ranging from roughly 20 to 85. Prior anti-PD-1, anti-PD-L1 or anti-CTLA-4 therapy was permitted, and checkpoint inhibitors had been received by roughly 40% of dose-escalation patients. Partial responses were achieved by three dose-escalation patients, of whom one had hepatocellular carcinoma and two had cutaneous melanoma. The point of sequencing TCRbeta in the periphery was to test whether ivuxolimab changed TCR sequence diversity and drove clonal T-cell expansion. The paper covers the monotherapy dose-escalation part of the phase I ivuxolimab trial, which included N of about 50 patients.

Patients with autoimmune disease history or receiving systemic immunosuppression were excluded from the trial. Peripheral blood for TCR sequencing was drawn from every dose cohort at baseline, at cycle 4 day 1 and at cycle 7 day 1. Samples were obtained from an open-label, multicenter, first-in-human phase I dose-escalation trial of ivuxolimab. Adults with locally advanced or metastatic melanoma, renal cell carcinoma, hepatocellular carcinoma or head and neck squamous cell carcinoma were enrolled in the trial. Before TCR sequencing, CD4+ T cells and CD8+ T cells from peripheral blood were sorted into separate populations. Turning to this clone: No cognate antigen has been identified for it. Nothing much larger sits one base from this clone, and base qualities are not available.

CDR1 and CDR2, per the germline V gene (reference sequence), are MNHNY and SVGAGI. Including the terminal cysteine and phenylalanine, the CDR3 comprises 14 residues. Here the CDR3 DNA is all that survives: 42 bases in frame from base 1. Compared with germline, V lacks 6 bases and J lacks 1 base; bases without a gene match: 3. Summary of the overall study and its limitations: After ivuxolimab, CD8+ T cells had more expanded clones than CD4+ T cells on average. Low levels of normalized T-cell clonal expansion were also seen in some patients who did not respond. Clonal expansion of both CD4+ and CD8+ blood T cells was observed from baseline to week 6 at doses 0.1 to 3.0 mg/kg. The antigen specificity of the peripheral T cells that underwent clonal expansion was not determined. In the 0.1-3.0 mg/kg groups, partial responders were among the patients with the lowest normalized peripheral clonal expansion, particularly in CD8+ T cells.

For sequencing of the TCRbeta CDR3 region, genomic DNA was extracted from the sorted cells. The immunoSEQ Assay was used to sequence the TCRbeta CDR3 regions. The immuneACCESS repertoire file appears here via TCRdb, limited to in-frame rearrangements. These files lack a portion of the clones; in checked studies, under half of the deficit traces to unresolved V genes, and the cause of the others is not known. In all, the sample holds under 100,000 clones, and 90% of those were seen once. Around 0.16% of the sample belongs to the ten largest clones. The source material was CD4+ or CD8+ T cells sorted from blood, sampled in a trial of the OX40 agonist ivuxolimab. The TCR sequence derives from an adult with an advanced solid tumor such as melanoma, head and neck, liver or kidney cancer. Recombination connected TRBV6-6 to TRBJ1-5; 7 central nucleotides agree with TRBD1. DNA sequence: TGTGCCAGCAGACCAGGGGGGAGCAATCAGCCCCAGCATTTT. Its product reads: CASRPGGSNQPQHF.